This note documents a single T cell receptor (beta chain) sequence. Its antigen is unknown. Construction of TCR beta libraries relied on iRepertoire HTBI primers and on Arm-PCR targeting CDR3 regions. In the authors' workflow: Across all samples, under 65 TRBV segments and 15 or so TRBJ segments were identified. From the multiplex PCR reads, TCRdb called clonotypes with MiXCR, one entry per CDR3 protein. TCRdb, rather than the study authors, made the V and J calls. This sample yields 500,000 to 800,000 distinct CDR3 sequences, of which about 30% are seen a single time; about 42% belongs to the top ten. Germline trimming cut 4 bases from V and 6 bases from J; bases unmatched to any gene: 9. From germline, CDR1 is LGHDT and CDR2 YNNKEL (reference sequence). The CDR3 spans 15 residues. Specified time point: persistent/refractory GD, antithyroid drugs over 5 years with positive TRAb. The authors made the TCR library using RNA they extracted from PBMCs.

This entry is derived from a study of regulatory T cells in long-lasting Graves disease. General observations from the study: Accuracy may have been reduced by the small sample size. Persistent disease preferred TRBV28, TRBJ1-2 and TRBJ2-5; new disease, TRBV20-1 and TRBJ2-1. The persistent group shared 2,741 public clonotypes, more than the roughly 970 shared by new patients.

J is TRBJ1-1 and V is TRBV3-1; TRBD1 agrees at 9 bases. This receptor was identified in a female donor with Graves disease. This material consisted of peripheral blood mononuclear cells (PBMCs), taken when the disease was refractory, from a patient treated with antithyroid drugs. As DNA, the CDR3 is TGTGCCAGCAGCCCTCGGGGGACAGGGCGACCTGAAGCTTTCTTT. Translated, it gives CASSPRGTGRPEAFF.